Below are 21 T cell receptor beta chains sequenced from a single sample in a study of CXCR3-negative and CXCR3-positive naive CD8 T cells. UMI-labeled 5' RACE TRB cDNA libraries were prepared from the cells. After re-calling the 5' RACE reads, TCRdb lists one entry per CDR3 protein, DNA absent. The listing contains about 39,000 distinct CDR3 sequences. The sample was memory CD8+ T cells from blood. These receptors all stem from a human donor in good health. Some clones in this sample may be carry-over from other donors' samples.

CDR3 region: CASSEKSHSYEQYF. This sequence joins TRBV2 and TRBJ2-7. CDR1 and CDR2 (germline): SNHLY, FYNNEI. The CDR3 is 14 residues long.

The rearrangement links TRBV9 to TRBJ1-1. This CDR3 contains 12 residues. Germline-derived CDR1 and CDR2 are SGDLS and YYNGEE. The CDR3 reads CASNKGGTEAFF.

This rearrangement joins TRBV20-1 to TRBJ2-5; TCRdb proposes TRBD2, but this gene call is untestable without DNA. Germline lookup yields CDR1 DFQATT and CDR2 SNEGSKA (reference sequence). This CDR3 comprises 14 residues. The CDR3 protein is CSAPTSGGNLAQYF.

CDR3: CSVELLGRDYEQYF. The chain combines TRBV29-1 with TRBJ2-7. This CDR3 comprises 14 residues. Germline values: CDR1 SQVTM, CDR2 ANQGSEA.

This CDR3 reads CASSYGEPVYGYTF. The chain employs TRBV12-3 or TRBV12-4 and TRBJ1-2. The CDR3 loop spans 14 amino acids.

The CDR3 loop reads CSGEDRYNEQFF. The chain joins TRBV29-1 to TRBJ2-1; TCRdb selects TRBD1, and the lack of DNA leaves this call unchecked. Germline-derived CDR1 and CDR2 are SQVTM and ANQGSEA. The CDR3 length is 12 residues.

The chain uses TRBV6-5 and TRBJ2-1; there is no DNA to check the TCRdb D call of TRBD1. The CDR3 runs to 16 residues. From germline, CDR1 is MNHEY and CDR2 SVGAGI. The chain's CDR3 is CATGLLGGASYNEQFF.

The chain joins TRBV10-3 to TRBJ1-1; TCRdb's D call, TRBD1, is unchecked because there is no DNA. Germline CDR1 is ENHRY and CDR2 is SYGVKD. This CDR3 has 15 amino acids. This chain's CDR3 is CAISESRDRNTEAFF.

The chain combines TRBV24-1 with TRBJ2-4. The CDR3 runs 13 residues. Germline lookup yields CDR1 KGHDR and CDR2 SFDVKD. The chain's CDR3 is CASSFAEENIQYF.

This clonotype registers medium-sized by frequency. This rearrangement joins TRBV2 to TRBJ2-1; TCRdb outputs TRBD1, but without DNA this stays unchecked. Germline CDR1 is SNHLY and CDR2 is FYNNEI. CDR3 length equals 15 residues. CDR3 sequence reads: CASSEGLGPSNEQFF.

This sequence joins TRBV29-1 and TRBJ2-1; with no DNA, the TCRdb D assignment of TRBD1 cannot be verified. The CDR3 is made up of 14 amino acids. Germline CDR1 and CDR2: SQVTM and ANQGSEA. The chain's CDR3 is CSVEGGGIYNEQFF.

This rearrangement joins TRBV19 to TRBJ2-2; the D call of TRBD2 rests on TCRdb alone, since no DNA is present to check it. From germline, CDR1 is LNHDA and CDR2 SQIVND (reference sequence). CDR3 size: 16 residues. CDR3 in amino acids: CASSTGLASNTGELFF. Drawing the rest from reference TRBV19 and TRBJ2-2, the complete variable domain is DGGITQSPKYLFRKEGQNVTLSCEQNLNHDAMYWYRQDPGQGLRLIYYSQIVNDFQKGDIAEGYSVSREKKESFPLTVTSAQKNPTAFYLCASSTGLASNTGELFFGEGSRLTVL.

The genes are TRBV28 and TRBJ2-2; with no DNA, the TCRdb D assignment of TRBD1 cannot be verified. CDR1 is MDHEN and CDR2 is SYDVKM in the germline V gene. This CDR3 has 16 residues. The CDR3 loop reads CASSQRADSNTGELFF. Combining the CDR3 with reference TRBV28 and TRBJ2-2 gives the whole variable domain DVKVTQSSRYLVKRTGEKVFLECVQDMDHENMFWYRQDPGLGLRLIYFSYDVKMKEKGDIPEGYSVSREKKERFSLILESASTNQTSMYLCASSQRADSNTGELFFGEGSRLTVL.

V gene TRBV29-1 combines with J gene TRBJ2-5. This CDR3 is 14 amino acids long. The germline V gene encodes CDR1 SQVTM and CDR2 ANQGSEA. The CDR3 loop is CSVLSDNRFETQYF. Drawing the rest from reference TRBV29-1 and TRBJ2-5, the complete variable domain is SAVISQKPSRDICQRGTSLTIQCQVDSQVTMMFWYRQQPGQSLTLIATANQGSEATYESGFVIDKFPISRPNLTFSTLTVSNMSPEDSSIYLCSVLSDNRFETQYFGPGTRLLVL.

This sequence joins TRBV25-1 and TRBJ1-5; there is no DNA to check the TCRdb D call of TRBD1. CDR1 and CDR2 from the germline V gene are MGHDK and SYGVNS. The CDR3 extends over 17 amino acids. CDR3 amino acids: CASSAGTDNAHHQPQHF.

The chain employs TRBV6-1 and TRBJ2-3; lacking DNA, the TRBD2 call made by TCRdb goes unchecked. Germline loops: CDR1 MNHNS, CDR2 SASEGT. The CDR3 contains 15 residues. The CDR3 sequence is CASSITSGGTDTQYF.

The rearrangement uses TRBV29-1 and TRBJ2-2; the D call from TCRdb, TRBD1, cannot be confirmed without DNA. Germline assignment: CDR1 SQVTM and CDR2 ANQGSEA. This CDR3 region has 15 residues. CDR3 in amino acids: CSVVLRAAGAGELFF.

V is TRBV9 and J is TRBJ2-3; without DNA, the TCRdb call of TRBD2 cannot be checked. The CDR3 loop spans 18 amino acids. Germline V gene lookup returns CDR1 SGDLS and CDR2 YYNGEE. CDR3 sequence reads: CASSESGTSGGGTDTQYF.

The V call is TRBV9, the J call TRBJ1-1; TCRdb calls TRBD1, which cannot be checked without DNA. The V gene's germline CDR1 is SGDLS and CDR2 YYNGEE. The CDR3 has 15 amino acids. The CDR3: CASSVSGTGNTEAFF. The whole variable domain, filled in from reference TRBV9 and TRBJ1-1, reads DSGVTQTPKHLITATGQRVTLRCSPRSGDLSVYWYQQSLDQGLQFLIQYYNGEERAKGNILERFSAQQFPDLHSELNLSSLELGDSALYFCASSVSGTGNTEAFFGQGTRLTVV.

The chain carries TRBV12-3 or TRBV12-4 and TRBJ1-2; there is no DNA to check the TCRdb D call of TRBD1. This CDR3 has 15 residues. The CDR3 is CASSSFNDRPYGYTF.

The CDR3: CASSLDPGDEQYF. The chain is built from TRBV5-5 and TRBJ2-7; TCRdb calls TRBD1, which cannot be checked without DNA. The germline V gene encodes CDR1 SGHKS and CDR2 YYEKEE (reference sequence). CDR3 length: 13 amino acids. Based on the CDR3 plus reference TRBV5-5 and TRBJ2-7, the full variable domain is DAGVTQSPTHLIKTRGQQVTLRCSPISGHKSVSWYQQVLGQGPQFIFQYYEKEERGRGNFPDRFSARQFPNYSSELNVNALLLGDSALYLCASSLDPGDEQYFGPGTRLTVT.